This is a list of T cell receptor beta chains from one sample in a study of regulatory T cells in long-lasting Graves disease. TCRdb re-analysed the multiplex PCR reads in MiXCR, keeping a single row per CDR3 protein. This sample has some 430,000 distinct CDR3 sequences, with 20% to 25% found just once. The sequenced sample was peripheral blood mononuclear cells (PBMCs), obtained when the disease was refractory, from a patient treated with antithyroid drugs. The source of these receptors is a female donor with Graves disease. Each CDR3 is given with its conserved first and last residue. D genes are given only for firm matches. Rows may omit the clone size; those that give it use once, few, many or a size class.

v_gene	d_gene	j_gene	len	abundance	CDR3nt	CDR3aa
TRBV30	TRBD1	TRBJ1-2	14	-	TGTGCCTGGAGTGTAAGACAGGGCTACTATGGCTACACCTTC	CAWSVRQGYYGYTF
TRBV6-1	-	TRBJ1-1	13	-	TGTGCCAGCAGTCCCGGCGAGGGGAGAGGAGCTTTCTTT	CASSPGEGRGAFF
TRBV20-1	-	TRBJ1-2	14	many	TGCAGTGCCTTAGGGGTGGGAGGCAGCTATGGCTACACCTTC	CSALGVGGSYGYTF
TRBV7-2	-	TRBJ2-4	11	-	TGTGCCAGCGGATTAGGAAACATTCAGTACTTC	CASGLGNIQYF
TRBV2	-	TRBJ1-1	14	many	TGTGCCAGCAGTCCCAAAGCGGCCTACACTGAAGCTTTCTTT	CASSPKAAYTEAFF
TRBV5-1	TRBD1	TRBJ1-5	17	few	TGCGCCAGCAGCTTAGGCCTACAGGGGTCGGGCAATCAGCCCCAGCATTTT	CASSLGLQGSGNQPQHF
TRBV7-3	-	TRBJ1-1	16	-	TGTGCCAGCAGCTTAGTGTATATGGCGATGAACACTGAAGCTTTCTTT	CASSLVYMAMNTEAFF
TRBV12-3/TRBV12-4	TRBD2	TRBJ2-2	16	-	TGTGCCAGCAGGCTAATGGGACTAGCGGGCCCCGGGGAGCTGTTTTTT	CASRLMGLAGPGELFF
TRBV12-3/TRBV12-4	TRBD1	TRBJ1-1	14	many	TGTGCCAGCAGTTCAACGCAGGGGGCCACTGAAGCTTTCTTT	CASSSTQGATEAFF
TRBV28	-	TRBJ1-1	14	many	TGTGCCAGCAGTTTTCCCCCGGAGAACACTGAAGCTTTCTTT	CASSFPPENTEAFF
TRBV7-2	TRBD1	TRBJ1-2	15	many	TGTGCCAGCAGCCCTGGGGCAGGGGGTAACTATGGCTACACCTTC	CASSPGAGGNYGYTF
TRBV6-4	-	TRBJ1-1	18	-	TGTGCCAGCAGTTACTCGAGCTTGCGGGGTGTCATGAACACTGAAGCTTTCTTT	CASSYSSLRGVMNTEAFF
TRBV28	-	TRBJ2-1	11	-	TGTGCCAGCAGTTCCCCTCGGGAGCAGTTCTTC	CASSSPREQFF
TRBV7-2	-	TRBJ2-2	14	few	TGTGCCAGCAGCTTCGGCATGGGGACCGGGGAGCTGTTTTTT	CASSFGMGTGELFF
TRBV20-1	TRBD1	TRBJ2-3	17	-	TGCAGTGCTCTACCTCAAACCGGGACAGGGTTCACAGATACGCAGTATTTT	CSALPQTGTGFTDTQYF
TRBV4-3	-	TRBJ1-6	13	-	TGCGCCAGCAGCCAAGAAAGGGGTAGGCTCCTCCACTTT	CASSQERGRLLHF
TRBV29-1	-	TRBJ1-1	12	few	TGCAGCGCTGAGAGGGAAGACACTGAAGCTTTCTTT	CSAEREDTEAFF
TRBV20-1	-	TRBJ2-2	13	once	TGCAGTGCTAGCGAAGGGGGGGCCGGGGAGCTGTTTTTT	CSASEGGAGELFF
TRBV20-1	-	TRBJ1-2	11	many	TGCAGTGCTATAGTCGGATATGGCTACACCTTC	CSAIVGYGYTF
TRBV12-3/TRBV12-4	TRBD1	TRBJ2-2	14	few	TGTGCCAGCAGCATGACAGGGTACACCGGGGAGCTGTTTTTT	CASSMTGYTGELFF
TRBV5-1	-	TRBJ1-1	15	-	TGCGCCAGCAGCTTGGAAGGGTTGGGCAACACTGAAGCTTTCTTT	CASSLEGLGNTEAFF
TRBV28	TRBD2	TRBJ2-1	15	-	TGTGCCAGCAGTTCACTAGCGGGAGGGCCTAATGAGCAGTTCTTC	CASSSLAGGPNEQFF
TRBV3-1	-	TRBJ1-1	14	few	TGTGCCAGCAGCCAAGATCAGGGGTACACTGAAGCTTTCTTT	CASSQDQGYTEAFF
TRBV20-1	-	TRBJ2-5	12	many	TGCAGTGCTAATGAAGGTGCCCAGACCCAGTACTTC	CSANEGAQTQYF
TRBV6-2/TRBV6-3	TRBD1	TRBJ2-7	16	few	TGTGCCAGCAGTTACCCTAACAGGGGGGAGACCTACGAGCAGTACTTC	CASSYPNRGETYEQYF
TRBV20-1	TRBD2	TRBJ2-3	15	-	TGCAGTCTAACGACTAGCGGGGGTACCACAGATACGCAGTATTTT	CSLTTSGGTTDTQYF
TRBV25-1	-	TRBJ1-5	12	few	TGTGCCAGCAGTGAATCAGATCAGCCCCAGCATTTT	CASSESDQPQHF
TRBV2	-	TRBJ1-1	14	many	TGTGCCAGCAGTGCTCGGGATTCGAACACTGAAGCTTTCTTT	CASSARDSNTEAFF
TRBV11-2	TRBD2	TRBJ2-2	16	-	TGTGCCAGCAGCTTACGTAGCGGGGCGAACACCGGGGAGCTGTTTTTT	CASSLRSGANTGELFF
TRBV2	-	TRBJ2-4	12	many	TGTGCCAGCAGTGTATCCGGGGGCCGTAAAATGTTC	CASSVSGGRKMF
TRBV6-2/TRBV6-3	-	TRBJ2-5	15	few	TGTGCCAGCAGTGAAGCCGGAGGAACCCAAGAGACCCAGTACTTC	CASSEAGGTQETQYF
TRBV10-3	TRBD2	TRBJ2-5	16	-	TGTGCCATCAGTGTAAACGTGGGACTATTAGGCGAGACCCAGTACTTC	CAISVNVGLLGETQYF
TRBV7-9	TRBD1	TRBJ1-1	12	-	TGTGCCAGCAGCCGGGACAGGAGTGAAGCTTTCTTT	CASSRDRSEAFF
TRBV25-1	TRBD2	TRBJ2-3	13	few	TGTGCCACGGGCGGGAGCAACACAGATACGCAGTATTTT	CATGGSNTDTQYF
TRBV2	-	TRBJ2-7	15	few	TGTGCCAGCACCCCTGGGCAGGGCGACCCCTACGAGCAGTACTTC	CASTPGQGDPYEQYF
TRBV5-4	TRBD2	TRBJ2-7	17	-	TGTGCCAGCAGCTTGGGGGGGTCTAGCGGGAGCGGGTACGAGCAGTACTTC	CASSLGGSSGSGYEQYF
TRBV12-5	-	TRBJ2-3	12	few	TGTGCTAGTGGTTTCGGAGGAGATACGCAGTATTTT	CASGFGGDTQYF
TRBV28	-	TRBJ1-4	15	many	TGTGCCAGTCTCGAGGGTGGGGGGTTAAATGAAAAACTGTTTTTT	CASLEGGGLNEKLFF
TRBV10-3	TRBD1	TRBJ2-5	12	few	TGTGCCATCATGGGACAGGGGGAGACCCAGTACTTC	CAIMGQGETQYF
TRBV3-1	-	TRBJ2-5	14	-	TGTGCCAGCAGCCAAGATGAGTCCGTTGAGACCCAGTACTTC	CASSQDESVETQYF
TRBV12-3/TRBV12-4	-	TRBJ1-1	17	few	TGTGCCAGCAGAAAACGGAACCCCGGGACTTTGAACACTGAAGCTTTCTTT	CASRKRNPGTLNTEAFF
TRBV20-1	-	TRBJ1-6	14	-	TGCAGTGCACAGCCCGGGACCCAGGATTCACCCCTCCACTTT	CSAQPGTQDSPLHF
TRBV6-1	-	TRBJ2-7	14	many	TGTGCCAGCACCTACGGGACAAAGGACTACGAGCAGTACTTC	CASTYGTKDYEQYF
TRBV15	TRBD1	TRBJ2-7	16	many	TGTGCCACCAGCAGAGAAGGACAGGGATCCTCCTACGAGCAGTACTTC	CATSREGQGSSYEQYF
TRBV5-1	-	TRBJ2-2	15	many	TGCGCCAGCAGCTTGAGGCGGGGAGTCACCGGGGAGCTGTTTTTT	CASSLRRGVTGELFF
TRBV6-1	-	TRBJ1-5	13	many	TGTGCCAGCACCTCGGCGTCCTATCAGCCCCAGCATTTT	CASTSASYQPQHF
TRBV5-1	-	TRBJ1-3	18	-	TGCGCCAGCAGCTTGGACGGACAGATTATACCATCTGGAAACACCATATATTTT	CASSLDGQIIPSGNTIYF
TRBV24-1	TRBD1	TRBJ1-5	13	many	TGTGCCACGAGGGGACAGAGCAATCAGCCCCAGCATTTT	CATRGQSNQPQHF
TRBV3-1	TRBD2	TRBJ2-1	18	-	TGTGCCAGCAGCCAAGACATCGCTACTAGCGGGGGACCTTCTGAGCAGTTCTTC	CASSQDIATSGGPSEQFF
TRBV10-3	TRBD1	TRBJ2-5	13	many	TGTGCCATCAGTGCTACAGGGGAAGAGACCCAGTACTTC	CAISATGEETQYF
TRBV20-1	-	TRBJ1-4	13	-	TGCAGTGCCCTCGGGGAGGGGAATGAAAAACTGTTTTTT	CSALGEGNEKLFF
TRBV13	-	TRBJ1-1	12	-	TGTGCCAGCAGCTTTAGGGTTGCGGGTGCTTTCTTT	CASSFRVAGAFF